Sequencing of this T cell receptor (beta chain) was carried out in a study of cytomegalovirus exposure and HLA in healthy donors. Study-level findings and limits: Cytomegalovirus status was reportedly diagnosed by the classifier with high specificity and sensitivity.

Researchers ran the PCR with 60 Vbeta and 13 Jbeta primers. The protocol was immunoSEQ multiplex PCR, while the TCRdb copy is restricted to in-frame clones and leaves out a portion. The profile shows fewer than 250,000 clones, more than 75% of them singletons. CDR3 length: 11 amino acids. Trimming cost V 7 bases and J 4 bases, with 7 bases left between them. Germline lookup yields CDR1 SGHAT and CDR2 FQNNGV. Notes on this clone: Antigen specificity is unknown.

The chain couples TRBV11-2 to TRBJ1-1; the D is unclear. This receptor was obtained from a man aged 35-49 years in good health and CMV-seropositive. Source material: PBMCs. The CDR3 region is CASTSSTEAFF. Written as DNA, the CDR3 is TGTGCCAGCACCTCTAGCACTGAAGCTTTCTTT.